Here is one T cell receptor beta chain with its context. The clone's antigen remains unknown. No much larger clonotype is one base removed from it; base qualities were not supplied. TCR CDR3 regions were amplified from genomic DNA by multiplex PCR using the deep immunoSEQ assay. For each cell subset, the extracted genomic DNA was distributed evenly across all wells of several immunoSEQ 96-well plates, and each plate served as one replicate. For sorted subsets, around 200 ng genomic DNA, equal to 30,000 to 35,000 T cell genomes, was loaded into each replicate PCR. Purified libraries were quantified with a Qubit 3.0 fluorometer, sized on a Bioanalyzer 2100, and re-quantified with the KAPA Library Quantification kit. Each immunoSEQ 96-well plate was sequenced on its own single-read 150-cycle Illumina NextSeq 550 flow cell. The original methods were these. Because only junctional sequences without quality scores were contained in the immunoSEQ output, filtering matching that applied to full-length reads could not be performed. To assign V/J genes and CDR3, sequences were annotated against IMGT germline references using PyIR, a Python wrapper for IgBLAST v1.9. Reads were filtered out if the reads had weak V/J assignments (E-value above 1e-6), no CDR3, stop codons, out-of-frame junctions, or ambiguous translated residues. V3J clonotypes were defined as sequences sharing the same inferred V gene, J gene, and CDR3 amino acid sequence. To compute the percentage overlap between repertoires, the number of shared unique clonotypes was divided by the size of the smaller repertoire. RTK rarefaction, the Chao1 estimator, and Recon v2.1 estimates of unobserved clonotypes were used to assess repertoire richness. For all TCRbeta clonotypes obtained by the gDNA method from four donors, generation probabilities were computed with OLGA. TCRdb holds this immuneACCESS table with in-frame rearrangements only. Some clones are missing; in checked studies, unresolved V genes explain under half, and the rest has no known cause. V, J and clone size reflect that table, while D and trimming were determined from the DNA. Present in this sample are fewer than 400,000 clones, over 65% of which were seen just once. About a tenth of the sample belongs to the ten largest clones.

Healthy HIV-negative adults with no recently reported acute infections or vaccinations were included as donors. Every donor was a Caucasian adult living in Nashville, Tennessee, USA. CD4+ T cells were enriched by magnetic negative selection, after which naive cells were positively selected on CD45RA and the negative fraction was taken as the memory subset. Blood was collected by leukapheresis, and PBMCs were isolated by Ficoll-Histopaque density gradient centrifugation and then cryopreserved in liquid nitrogen vapor phase. Analytical flow cytometry was used to check the purity and quantity of every magnetically sorted T cell population. Genomic DNA was isolated from each sorted fraction and quantified by UV absorbance on a Nanodrop 2000c. This entry comes from a study of shared clonotypes between healthy human individuals (dated by TCRdb to between 2020 and 2021). Regarding the research as a whole: The cohort comprised a couple of women and a few men aged 18 to 49 years. To estimate repertoire size and how much clonotype sharing occurs between individuals, the study deeply sequenced the blood TCR repertoires of 4 to 6 healthy adults. Different laboratories and diverse techniques were used to prepare libraries and sequence TCR repertoires, to increase sequencing depth and limit assay-specific biases. For each donor, three plates each were used for CD4 naive and CD4 memory, two plates were used for CD8 naive, and one plate was used for CD8 memory. Per donor, leukapheresis produced somewhere between about 0.9 and 10 billion PBMCs.

Trimming takes 2 bases off V and 1 base off J; junction bases not matched to a gene: 6. From the cysteine up to the phenylalanine, the CDR3 has a length of 16 residues. Only the CDR3 part of the read is kept: 48 bases, read in frame from the first base. CDR1 and CDR2 (SGHNT, YYREEE) derive from the germline V gene (reference sequence). The research as a whole found: Estimated clonotype richness was generally larger for naive than for memory subsets. Based on pairwise subsampling, the degree of clonotype sharing among donors was expected to be affected by sequencing depth. Even with the large sequencing depth, rarefaction of the sorted-subset datasets indicated that sequencing was incomplete. The genetic and exposure-history diversity represented was limited by the small number of donors. Across a few donors, approximately 5% of naive CD4, more than 3% of naive CD8, roughly 2.2% of memory CD4, and roughly 0.4% of memory CD8 clonotypes were shared. Higher generation probabilities were observed for clonotypes shared by all four sorted-subset donors than for non-shared clonotypes. Sampling was restricted to blood, and TCR repertoires in tissue are likely to differ from TCR repertoires in blood.

Sequencing input: memory CD4+ T cells sorted from blood. The cell subset or site label here, explained by the study, means: CD45RA-negative fraction. This chain is built from TRBV5-4 and TRBJ2-3; 8 bases in between match TRBD2. The sequence was obtained from a man aged 30 to 45 in good health. At the DNA level, the sequence is TGTGCCAGCAGCTTAGCGGGAGTCGACGGCACAGATACGCAGTATTTT. This is translated as CASSLAGVDGTDTQYF. Outside the CDR3, residues come from the reference TRBV5-4 and TRBJ2-3 proteins, so the full variable domain is: ETGVTQSPTHLIKTRGQQVTLRCSSQSGHNTVSWYQQALGQGPQFIFQYYREEENGRGNFPPRFSGLQFPNYSSELNVNALELDDSALYLCASSLAGVDGTDTQYFGPGTRLTVL.